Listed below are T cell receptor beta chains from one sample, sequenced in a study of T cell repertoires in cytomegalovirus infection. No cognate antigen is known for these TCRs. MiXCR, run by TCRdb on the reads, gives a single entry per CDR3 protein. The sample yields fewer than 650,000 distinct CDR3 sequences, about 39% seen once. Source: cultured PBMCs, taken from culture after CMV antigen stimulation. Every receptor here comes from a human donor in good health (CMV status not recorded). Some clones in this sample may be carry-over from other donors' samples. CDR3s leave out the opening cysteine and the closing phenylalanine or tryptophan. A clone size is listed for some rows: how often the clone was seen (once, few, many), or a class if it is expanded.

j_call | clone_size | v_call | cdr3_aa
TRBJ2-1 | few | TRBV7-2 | ASSLGHPGLLYYNEQF
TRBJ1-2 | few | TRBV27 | ATRQGSYGYT
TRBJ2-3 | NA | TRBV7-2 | ASSPEGEDTQY
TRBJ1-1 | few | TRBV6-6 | ASSNQGGLTSDTEAF
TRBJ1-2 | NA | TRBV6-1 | ASSVSGWEGYT
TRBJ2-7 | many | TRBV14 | ASSPGQGAIAGEQY
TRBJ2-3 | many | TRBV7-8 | ASSLRRVTDTQY
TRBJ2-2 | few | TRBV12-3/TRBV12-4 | ASSTTGDTGELF
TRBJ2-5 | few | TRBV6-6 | ASSPSGQTQY
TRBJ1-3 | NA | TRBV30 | AWSVEGTGNTIY
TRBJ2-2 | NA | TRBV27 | ASTSNGPRLAGELF
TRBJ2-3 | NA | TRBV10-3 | AHRQSLFSTDTQY
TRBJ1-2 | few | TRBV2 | ASSPQGSDGYT
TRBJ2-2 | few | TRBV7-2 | ASSSQGGALAELF
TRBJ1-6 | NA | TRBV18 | ASSPGQFSPSLH
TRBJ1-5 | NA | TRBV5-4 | ASSDQGAGQPQH
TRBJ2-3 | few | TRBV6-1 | ASSEAWGGDTQY
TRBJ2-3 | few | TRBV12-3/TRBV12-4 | ASSFWGRAGDTQY
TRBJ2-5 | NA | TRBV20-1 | SARGESQETQY
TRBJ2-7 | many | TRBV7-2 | ASTRGPPTYEQY
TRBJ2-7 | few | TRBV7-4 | ASSLQGMGHLGSQQY
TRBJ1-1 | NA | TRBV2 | ASSEPQGGTEAF
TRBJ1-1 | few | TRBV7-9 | ASSWGQGGAF
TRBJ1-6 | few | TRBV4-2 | ASSQDATGTGALSPLH
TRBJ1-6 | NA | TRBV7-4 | ASSLWEGQGNSPLH
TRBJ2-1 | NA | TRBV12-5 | ASGLGDNEQF
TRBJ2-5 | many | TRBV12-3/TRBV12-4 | ASSSSGQETQY
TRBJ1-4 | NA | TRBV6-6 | ASSYGGKNEKLF
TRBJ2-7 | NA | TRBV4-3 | ASSQDKGPYEQY
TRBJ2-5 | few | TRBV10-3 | ASKGGETQY
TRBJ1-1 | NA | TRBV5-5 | ASSAGDIMGTEAF
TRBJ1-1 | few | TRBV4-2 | ASSQKHGDRFPSPNTEAF
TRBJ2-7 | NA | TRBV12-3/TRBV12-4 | ASSLHTSGRNEQY
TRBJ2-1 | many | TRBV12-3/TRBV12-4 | ASSSYTPRAGAGMNEQF
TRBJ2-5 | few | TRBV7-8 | ASSRTSGAEETQY
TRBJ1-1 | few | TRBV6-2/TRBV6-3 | ASSYIGGEAF
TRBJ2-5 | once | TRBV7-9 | ASSLLLGETQY